This T cell receptor (beta chain) is from a study of T cell responses to AZD1222 COVID-19 vaccine. Some clones are missing from TCRdb's copy, which holds only in-frame ones; the method was immunoSEQ multiplex PCR. This table has tens of thousands of clones, over 70% appearing once. Germline assignment: CDR1 SNHLY and CDR2 FYNNEI. The CDR3 is 14 amino acids. Trimming cost V 6 bases and J 8 bases; bases outside gene matches: 7. Points from the study as a whole: In a largely white British group with more females than males, clonal diversity was possibly underestimated. Spike-specific TCR breadth and depth both grew after two AZD1222 doses.

As regards this clone: Its antigen remains unknown.

Specimen: peripheral blood, collected 28 days after the second AZD1222 dose. The clonotype was recovered from an adult who received the AZD1222 COVID-19 vaccine. The chain couples TRBV2 to TRBJ1-4; the match to TRBD1 covers 9 bases. CDR3 protein: CASSEGQGGEKLFF. The DNA of the CDR3 is TGTGCCAGCAGCGAGGGACAGGGAGGGGAAAAACTGTTTTTT.